These 22 T cell receptor beta chains originate from one sample sequenced in a study of blood T cell repertoires in COVID-19 (dated by TCRdb to between 2020 and 2021). Library preparation employed the immunoSEQ multiplex PCR assay. TCRdb mirrors the immuneACCESS table, restricted to in-frame sequences. Some clones are absent from its copies; in checked studies, under half trace to an unresolved V gene, and the reason for the others is unknown. This sample has 90,000 to 100,000 clones in its table, and approximately 86% of those were observed once. Approximately 1.6% of the sample is in the top ten clones. The specimen sequenced was peripheral blood. These receptor sequences come from an elderly man with acute or convalescent COVID-19.

The rearrangement joins TRBV7-6 to TRBJ2-6; 10 nucleotides agree with TRBD1. Trimming took 5 bases from V and 4 from J; bases not matched to a gene: 8. The CDR3 totals 17 residues. Germline V gene data show CDR1 as SGHVS and CDR2 as FNYEAQ. CDR3 protein: CASSPRDRGSGANVLTF. Here the CDR3 DNA reads TGTGCCAGCAGCCCGCGGGACAGGGGATCCGGGGCCAACGTCCTGACTTTC.

CDR3 bases: TGTGCCAGCAGGGACTGGGGCGGGAGAGCGAACACCGGGGAGCTGTTTTTT. Translation: CASRDWGGRANTGELFF. The chain recombines TRBV28 with TRBJ2-2; the match to TRBD2 covers 7 bases. Trimming removed 6 bases from V and 0 bases from J; junction bases left unmatched: 10. The V gene's germline CDR1 is MDHEN and CDR2 SYDVKM. The CDR3 runs to 17 residues.

The rearrangement uses TRBV5-1 and TRBJ2-1; 8 bases line up with TRBD1. With V trimmed by 4 bases and J by 0 bases, 3 bases remained unmatched. The germline V gene encodes CDR1 SGHRS and CDR2 YFSETQ. The CDR3 is 15 residues long. CDR3 amino acids: CASSPTGGSYNEQFF. In DNA, the CDR3 is TGCGCCAGCAGCCCTACAGGGGGCTCCTACAATGAGCAGTTCTTC. The complete variable domain, with remaining parts taken from reference TRBV5-1 and TRBJ2-1, reads KAGVTQTPRYLIKTRGQQVTLSCSPISGHRSVSWYQQTPGQGLQFLFEYFSETQRNKGNFPGRFSGRQFSNSRSEMNVSTLELGDSALYLCASSPTGGSYNEQFFGPGTRLTVL.

This clone has a handful of counts. This chain links TRBV19 with TRBJ2-7; TRBD2 matches at 13 bases. Germline trimming cut 6 bases from V and 5 bases from J; bases unmatched to any gene: 10. The CDR3 runs 16 residues. Germline CDR1 and CDR2: LNHDA and SQIVND (reference sequence). The CDR3 bases are TGTGCCAGTAGGGCGCCGGGGACTAGCGGGACCAACGAGCAGTACTTC. Translation gives CASRAPGTSGTNEQYF.

The J gene is TRBJ2-3, the V gene TRBV24-1, with TRBD2 identical over 9 bases. The CDR3 contains 15 residues. Trimming cost V 4 bases and J 2 bases; bases outside gene matches: 3. Germline V CDR1 and CDR2: KGHDR, SFDVKD. In DNA form, the CDR3 reads TGTGCCACCAGTGACGAGCGGGAGGACACAGATACGCAGTATTTT. This translates into CATSDEREDTDTQYF.

The V gene is TRBV5-1, the J gene TRBJ1-2; D unresolved. With 4 bases removed from V and 8 bases from J, the gap between germline ends came to 15 bases. There are 13 residues in the CDR3. Germline CDR1 and CDR2: SGHRS and YFSETQ. Written as DNA, the CDR3 is TGCGCCAGCAGCCCCGGCGGGGTTTTAGGCTACACCTTC. Protein: CASSPGGVLGYTF. The complete variable domain, with remaining parts taken from reference TRBV5-1 and TRBJ1-2, reads KAGVTQTPRYLIKTRGQQVTLSCSPISGHRSVSWYQQTPGQGLQFLFEYFSETQRNKGNFPGRFSGRQFSNSRSEMNVSTLELGDSALYLCASSPGGVLGYTFGSGTRLTVV.

This chain links TRBV28 with TRBJ2-3; TRBD1 matches at 7 bases. The CDR3 sequence is 15 residues long. Germline assignment: CDR1 MDHEN and CDR2 SYDVKM. The V and J ends lost 6 bases and 1 base, in that order; junction bases with no gene match: 7. In DNA, the CDR3 is TGTGCCAGCAGCCTGGCCGGGACAGGCACAGATACGCAGTATTTT. Translated, it gives CASSLAGTGTDTQYF. The full variable domain, rest sourced from reference TRBV28 and TRBJ2-3, is DVKVTQSSRYLVKRTGEKVFLECVQDMDHENMFWYRQDPGLGLRLIYFSYDVKMKEKGDIPEGYSVSREKKERFSLILESASTNQTSMYLCASSLAGTGTDTQYFGPGTRLTVL.

The chain recombines TRBV7-8 with TRBJ2-1; 10 bases map to TRBD2. Germline CDR1 SGHVS, CDR2 FQNEAQ. The CDR3 has 16 residues. V gave up 4 bases and J gave up 7 bases; unmatched junction bases: 10. Written as DNA, the CDR3 is TGTGCCAGCAGCTCTAGGGTACTAGCGGGAATAAATGAGCAGTTCTTC. This codes for CASSSRVLAGINEQFF.

The genes are TRBV5-1 and TRBJ2-7; D is unresolved. CDR1 is SGHRS and CDR2 is YFSETQ in the germline V gene. V was trimmed by 5 bases and J by 0 bases, leaving 12 bases between them. The CDR3 is made up of 14 amino acids. The CDR3 loop reads CASRAGSSSYEQYF. The CDR3 region has the DNA TGCGCCAGCAGGGCAGGATCGAGCTCCTACGAGCAGTACTTC. Variable domain in full (rest from reference TRBV5-1 and TRBJ2-7): KAGVTQTPRYLIKTRGQQVTLSCSPISGHRSVSWYQQTPGQGLQFLFEYFSETQRNKGNFPGRFSGRQFSNSRSEMNVSTLELGDSALYLCASRAGSSSYEQYFGPGTRLTVT.

The chain joins TRBV12-3 or TRBV12-4 to TRBJ2-3; D not certain. This CDR3 has 11 residues. V lost 6 bases, J lost 5 bases, and 6 bases lay in between. The CDR3 here is CASSRQDTQYF. The DNA of the CDR3 is TGTGCCAGCAGCCGACAAGATACGCAGTATTTT.

The chain links TRBV28 to TRBJ1-1; D remains ambiguous. Per germline, CDR1 MDHEN and CDR2 SYDVKM. The ends were cut back, 6 bases at V and 11 bases at J, with 16 bases in the middle. This CDR3 region has 12 residues. The CDR3 nucleotides are TGTGCCAGCAGACTTCGCCAGTCCGGGGCTTTCTTT. Amino acids: CASRLRQSGAFF.

The chain couples TRBV5-4 to TRBJ2-2; tentatively, D is TRBD1 (7 bases). The ends were cut back, 0 bases at V and 4 bases at J, with 13 bases in the middle. The V gene's germline CDR1 is SGHNT and CDR2 YYREEE (reference sequence). The CDR3 length is 16 residues. CDR3 in amino acids: CASSLAGGGGTGELFF. For the CDR3, the DNA is TGTGCCAGCAGCTTGGCCGGAGGGGGCGGCACCGGGGAGCTGTTTTTT.

In this sample, this clone turned up a few times. V and J are TRBV7-2 and TRBJ1-6; the match to TRBD1 covers 9 bases. The CDR3 spans 15 residues. Germline V CDR1 and CDR2: SGHTA, FQGNSA. The trim removed 11 bases at V and 11 bases at J, leaving 16 bases unmatched. CDR3 residues: CASLRPGTGQTPLHF. CDR3 sequence (DNA): TGTGCCTCTCTTAGGCCTGGGACAGGGCAGACACCCCTCCACTTT.

About this clone: This specimen includes other DNA sequences encoding the same CDR3. The rearrangement joins TRBV7-9 to TRBJ2-7; D unclear. Germline V gene data show CDR1 as SEHNR and CDR2 as FQNEAQ (reference sequence). CDR3 length: 12 residues. The V end lost 1 base, the J end lost 7 bases, and 8 bases lay between the germline ends. The CDR3 sequence is CASSLVSSEQYF. The CDR3 bases are TGTGCCAGCAGCTTAGTATCGTCGGAGCAGTACTTC.

The chain employs TRBV19 and TRBJ2-3; TRBD2 is a possible D gene (5 bases). The V gene lost 1 base and the J gene lost 2 bases, with 13 bases spanning the gap. This CDR3 spans 16 amino acids. Germline assignment: CDR1 LNHDA and CDR2 SQIVND (reference sequence). CDR3 loop: CASSIGPGRDTDTQYF. The DNA of the CDR3 is TGTGCCAGTAGTATAGGGCCCGGACGGGACACAGATACGCAGTATTTT.

The rearrangement links TRBV19 to TRBJ2-6, with D possibly TRBD1 on 7 matching bases. CDR3 length: 17 amino acids. Deletions cut 9 bases from V and 1 base from J, with 19 bases between. The germline CDR1 and CDR2 sequences are LNHDA and SQIVND (reference sequence). The CDR3 here is CASLGGQPSSGANVLTF. The CDR3 DNA is TGTGCCAGCCTGGGGGGACAGCCAAGTTCTGGGGCCAACGTCCTGACTTTC.

This clone was observed a single time. The chain employs TRBV28 and TRBJ1-2; 11 bases match TRBD1. The germline V gene has CDR1 MDHEN and CDR2 SYDVKM. The CDR3 totals 15 residues. Germline trimming cut 5 bases from V and 7 bases from J; bases unmatched to any gene: 9. CDR3 region: CASSRHAGQGAGYTF. In DNA form, the CDR3 reads TGTGCCAGCAGTCGCCACGCCGGACAGGGGGCTGGCTACACCTTC.

V gene TRBV15 combines with J gene TRBJ2-5, with D possibly TRBD2 on 6 matching bases. CDR3 length: 15 residues. The ends were cut back, 0 bases at V and 3 bases at J, with 11 bases in the middle. Germline values: CDR1 LNHNV, CDR2 YYDKDF (reference sequence). CDR3 residues: CATSRDPGGEETQYF. CDR3 DNA sequence: TGTGCCACCAGCAGAGATCCCGGGGGAGAAGAGACCCAGTACTTC.

In this sample, this clone turned up many times. This rearrangement joins TRBV2 to TRBJ2-7; D is possibly TRBD1 (5 bases). Germline CDR1 and CDR2: SNHLY and FYNNEI. The CDR3 has 13 residues. The V and J ends lost 5 bases and 2 bases respectively, with 10 bases between them. The CDR3 here is CASSRQTAYEQYF. The CDR3 DNA is TGTGCCAGCAGTCGACAGACCGCCTACGAGCAGTACTTC.

This chain links TRBV6-5 with TRBJ2-5, with D possibly TRBD2 on 6 matching bases. The J call may be mistaken, given a closer DNA end match to TRBJ2-7. Looked up from germline, CDR1 is MNHEY and CDR2 is SVGAGI. The CDR3 loop spans 13 amino acids. The CDR3 is CASSYLRGNEQYF. The DNA of the CDR3 is TGTGCCAGCAGCTATCTCCGGGGGAACGAGCAGTACTTC.

The chain is built from TRBV29-1 and TRBJ2-3; maybe TRBD2 (5 bases). The CDR3 has 15 amino acids. V lost 3 bases and J 0 bases, leaving 13 bases between the germline ends. Per germline, CDR1 SQVTM and CDR2 ANQGSEA. CDR3 amino acids: CSVDRAAVSTDTQYF. CDR3 coding DNA: TGCAGCGTTGACCGAGCGGCAGTTAGCACAGATACGCAGTATTTT.

The chain joins TRBV19 to TRBJ1-5; TRBD1 matches 11 bases. From germline, CDR1 is LNHDA and CDR2 SQIVND (reference sequence). V shed 7 bases, J shed 0 bases, and the junction held 8 bases outside the gene matches. The CDR3 contains 17 residues. The DNA for the CDR3 is TGTGCCAGTACCACCCGGGACAGGGGGTATAGCAATCAGCCCCAGCATTTT. Residues: CASTTRDRGYSNQPQHF.